This T cell receptor beta chain was recorded in a study of blood T cell repertoires in COVID-19. Profiling relied on immunoSEQ multiplex PCR, and the TCRdb table lists in-frame clones only, not all of them. The table lists approximately 15,000 clones, about 87% of them singletons. The junction had 6 bases not matched to a gene; V was cut back by 5 bases and J by 8 bases. There are 13 residues in the CDR3. The chain combines TRBV12-3 or TRBV12-4 with TRBJ1-2; 9 nucleotides match TRBD1. What was sequenced was peripheral blood. The TCR sequence derives from a human donor in a cohort sampled during active COVID-19. As DNA, the CDR3 is TGTGCCAGCAGTAAACAGGGGGCGCGAGGCTACACCTTC. Translation gives CASSKQGARGYTF.